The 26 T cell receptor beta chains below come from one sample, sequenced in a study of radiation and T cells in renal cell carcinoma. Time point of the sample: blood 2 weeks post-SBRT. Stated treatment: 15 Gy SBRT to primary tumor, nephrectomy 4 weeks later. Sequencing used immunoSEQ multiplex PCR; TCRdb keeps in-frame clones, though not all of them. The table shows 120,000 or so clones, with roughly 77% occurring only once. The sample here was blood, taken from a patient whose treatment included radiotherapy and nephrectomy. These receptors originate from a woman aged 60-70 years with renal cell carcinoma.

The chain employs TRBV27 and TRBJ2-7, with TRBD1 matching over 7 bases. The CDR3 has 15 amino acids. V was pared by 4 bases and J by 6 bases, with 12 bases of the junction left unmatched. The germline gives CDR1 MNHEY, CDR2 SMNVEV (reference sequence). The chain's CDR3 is CASSSTTGVWREQYF. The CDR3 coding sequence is TGTGCCAGCAGTTCTACCACAGGGGTTTGGCGCGAGCAGTACTTC.

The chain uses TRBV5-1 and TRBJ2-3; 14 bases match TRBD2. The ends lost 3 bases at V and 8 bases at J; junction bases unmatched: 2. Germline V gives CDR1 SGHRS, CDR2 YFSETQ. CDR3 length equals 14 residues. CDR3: CASSSGTSGSTQYF. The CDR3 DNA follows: TGCGCCAGCAGCTCCGGGACTAGCGGGAGTACGCAGTATTTT.

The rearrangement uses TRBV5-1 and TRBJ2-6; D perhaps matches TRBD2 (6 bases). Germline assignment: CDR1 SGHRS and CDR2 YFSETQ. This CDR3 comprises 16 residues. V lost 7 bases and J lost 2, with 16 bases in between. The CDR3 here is CASGHGEAPGANVLTF. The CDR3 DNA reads TGCGCCAGCGGCCACGGGGAGGCCCCTGGGGCCAACGTCCTGACTTTC.

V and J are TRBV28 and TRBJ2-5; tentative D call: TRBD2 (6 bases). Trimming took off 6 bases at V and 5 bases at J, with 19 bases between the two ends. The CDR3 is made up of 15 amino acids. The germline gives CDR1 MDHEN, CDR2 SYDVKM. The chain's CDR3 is CASSRGAGLSETQYF. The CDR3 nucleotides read TGTGCCAGCAGCCGAGGGGCGGGACTCAGTGAGACCCAGTACTTC. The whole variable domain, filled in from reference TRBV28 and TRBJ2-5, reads DVKVTQSSRYLVKRTGEKVFLECVQDMDHENMFWYRQDPGLGLRLIYFSYDVKMKEKGDIPEGYSVSREKKERFSLILESASTNQTSMYLCASSRGAGLSETQYFGPGTRLLVL.

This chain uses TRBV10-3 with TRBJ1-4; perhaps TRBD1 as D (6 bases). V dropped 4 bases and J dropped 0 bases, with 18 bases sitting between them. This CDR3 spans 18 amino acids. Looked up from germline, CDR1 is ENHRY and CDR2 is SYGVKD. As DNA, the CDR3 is TGTGCCATCAGTGGGGGGCAGGTCGAAGTTGCAACTAATGAAAAACTGTTTTTT. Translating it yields CAISGGQVEVATNEKLFF.

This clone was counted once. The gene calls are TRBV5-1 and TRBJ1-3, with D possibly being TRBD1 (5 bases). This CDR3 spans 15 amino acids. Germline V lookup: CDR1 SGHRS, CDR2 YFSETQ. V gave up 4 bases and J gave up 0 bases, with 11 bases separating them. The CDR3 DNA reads TGCGCCAGCAGCCTCTCGGGGGACTCTGGAAACACCATATATTTT. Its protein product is CASSLSGDSGNTIYF.

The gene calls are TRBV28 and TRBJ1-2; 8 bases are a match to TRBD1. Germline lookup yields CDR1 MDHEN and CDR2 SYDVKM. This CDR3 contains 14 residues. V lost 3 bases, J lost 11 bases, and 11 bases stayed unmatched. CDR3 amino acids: CASSFEDREGSYTF. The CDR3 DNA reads TGTGCCAGCAGTTTTGAGGACAGGGAAGGTTCTTACACCTTC.

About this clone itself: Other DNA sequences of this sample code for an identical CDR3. Here the CDR3 reads CASSIVGGQETQYF. In DNA form, the CDR3 reads TGTGCCAGTAGTATAGTTGGGGGGCAAGAGACCCAGTACTTC. This chain joins TRBV19 and TRBJ2-5; possible D gene TRBD2, 6 bases. Trimming removed 1 base from V and 2 bases from J, with 8 bases in between. CDR1 is LNHDA, CDR2 SQIVND, per germline (reference sequence). CDR3 length equals 14 residues.

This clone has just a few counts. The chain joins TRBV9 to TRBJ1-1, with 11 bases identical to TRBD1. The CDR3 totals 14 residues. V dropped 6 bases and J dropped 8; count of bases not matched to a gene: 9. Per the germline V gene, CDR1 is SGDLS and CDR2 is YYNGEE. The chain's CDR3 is CASKEGTGGTEAFF. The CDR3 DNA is TGTGCCAGCAAGGAGGGGACAGGGGGAACGGAAGCTTTCTTT.

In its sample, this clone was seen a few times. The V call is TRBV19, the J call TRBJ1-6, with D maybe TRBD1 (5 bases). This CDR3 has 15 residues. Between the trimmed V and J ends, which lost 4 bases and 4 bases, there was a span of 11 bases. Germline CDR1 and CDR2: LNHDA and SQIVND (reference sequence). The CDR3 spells CASSTRRGYNSPLHF. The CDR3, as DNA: TGTGCCAGTAGTACCCGACGGGGGTATAATTCACCCCTCCACTTT.

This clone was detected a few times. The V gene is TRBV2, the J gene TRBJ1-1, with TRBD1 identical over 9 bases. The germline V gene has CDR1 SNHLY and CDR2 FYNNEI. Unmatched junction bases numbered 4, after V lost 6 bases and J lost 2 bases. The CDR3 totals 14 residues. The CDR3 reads CASRPGQGNTEAFF. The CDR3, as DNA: TGTGCCAGCAGACCGGGACAGGGAAACACTGAAGCTTTCTTT.

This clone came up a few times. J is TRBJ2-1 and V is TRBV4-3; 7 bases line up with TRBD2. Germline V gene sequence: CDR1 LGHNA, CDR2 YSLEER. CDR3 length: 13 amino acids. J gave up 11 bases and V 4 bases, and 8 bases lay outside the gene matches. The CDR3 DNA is TGCGCCAGCAGCCTCGAGCGGGGCGGAAAGCAGTTCTTC. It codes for CASSLERGGKQFF.

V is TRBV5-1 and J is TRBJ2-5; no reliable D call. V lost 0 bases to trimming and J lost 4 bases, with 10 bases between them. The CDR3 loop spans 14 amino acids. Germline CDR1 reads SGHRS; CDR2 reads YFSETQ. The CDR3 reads CASSLAAAGETQYF. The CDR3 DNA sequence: TGCGCCAGCAGCTTGGCGGCAGCAGGAGAGACCCAGTACTTC.

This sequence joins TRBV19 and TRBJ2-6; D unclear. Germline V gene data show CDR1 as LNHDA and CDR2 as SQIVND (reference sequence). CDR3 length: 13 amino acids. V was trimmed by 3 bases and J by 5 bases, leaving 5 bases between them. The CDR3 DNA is TGTGCCAGTAGTATCGACAGGGCCAACGTCCTGACTTTC. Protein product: CASSIDRANVLTF.

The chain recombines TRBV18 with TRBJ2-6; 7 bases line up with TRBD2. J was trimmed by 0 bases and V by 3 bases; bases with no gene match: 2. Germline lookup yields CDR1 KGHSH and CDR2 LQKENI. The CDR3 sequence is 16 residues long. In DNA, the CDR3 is TGTGCCAGCTCACCCCCGGGGGGCTCTGGGGCCAACGTCCTGACTTTC. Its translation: CASSPPGGSGANVLTF.

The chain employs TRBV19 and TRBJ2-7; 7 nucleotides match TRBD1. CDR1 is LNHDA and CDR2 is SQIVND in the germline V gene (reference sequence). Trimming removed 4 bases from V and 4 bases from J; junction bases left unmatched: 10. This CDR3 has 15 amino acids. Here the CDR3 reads CASSTQGAGGYEQYF. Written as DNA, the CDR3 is TGTGCCAGTAGTACGCAAGGAGCAGGGGGTTACGAGCAGTACTTC.

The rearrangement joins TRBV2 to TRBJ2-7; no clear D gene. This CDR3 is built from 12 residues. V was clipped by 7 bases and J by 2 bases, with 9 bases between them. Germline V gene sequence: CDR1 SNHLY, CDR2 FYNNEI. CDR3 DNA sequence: TGTGCCAGCACCTTTGGACCCTACGAGCAGTACTTC. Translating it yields CASTFGPYEQYF.

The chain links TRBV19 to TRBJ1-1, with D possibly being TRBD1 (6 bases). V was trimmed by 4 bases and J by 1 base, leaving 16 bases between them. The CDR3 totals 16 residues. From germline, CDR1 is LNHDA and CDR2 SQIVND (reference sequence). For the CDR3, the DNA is TGTGCCAGTAGTAGACTTGGACAGATCCCGAACACTGAAGCTTTCTTT. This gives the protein CASSRLGQIPNTEAFF.

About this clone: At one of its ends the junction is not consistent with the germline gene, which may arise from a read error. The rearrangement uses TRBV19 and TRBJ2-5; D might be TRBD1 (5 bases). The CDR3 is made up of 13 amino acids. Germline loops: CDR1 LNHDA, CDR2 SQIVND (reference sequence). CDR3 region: CASSVDSQETQYF. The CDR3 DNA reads TGTGCCAGTAGTGTAGACAGCCAAGAGACCCAGTACTTC.

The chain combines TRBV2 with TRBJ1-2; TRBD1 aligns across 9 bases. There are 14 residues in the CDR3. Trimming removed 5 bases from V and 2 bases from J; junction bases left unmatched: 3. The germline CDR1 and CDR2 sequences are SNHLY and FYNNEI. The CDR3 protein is CASSFGQGNYGYTF. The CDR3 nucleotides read TGTGCCAGCAGTTTCGGACAGGGGAACTATGGCTACACCTTC.

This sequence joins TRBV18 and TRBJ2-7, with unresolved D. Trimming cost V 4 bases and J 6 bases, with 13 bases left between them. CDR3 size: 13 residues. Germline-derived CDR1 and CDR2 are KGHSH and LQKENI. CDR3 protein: CASSRNREGEQYF. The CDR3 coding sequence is TGTGCCAGCTCACGGAATAGGGAAGGCGAGCAGTACTTC.

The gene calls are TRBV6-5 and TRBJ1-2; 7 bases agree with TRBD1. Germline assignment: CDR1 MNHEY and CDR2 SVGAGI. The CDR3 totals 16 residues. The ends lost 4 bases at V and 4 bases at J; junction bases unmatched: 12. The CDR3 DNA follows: TGTGCCAGCAGTTCCATAAGGGGGCTGAAAGGCTATGGCTACACCTTC. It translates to CASSSIRGLKGYGYTF.

The CDR3 nucleotides are TGTGCCAGCAGTTTATATGCCTACAATGAGCAGTTCTTC. Translated: CASSLYAYNEQFF. The V and J genes are TRBV27 and TRBJ2-1; no definite D call. Deletions cut 1 base from V and 2 bases from J, with 3 bases between. The CDR3 spans 13 residues. Germline CDR1 is MNHEY and CDR2 is SMNVEV (reference sequence).

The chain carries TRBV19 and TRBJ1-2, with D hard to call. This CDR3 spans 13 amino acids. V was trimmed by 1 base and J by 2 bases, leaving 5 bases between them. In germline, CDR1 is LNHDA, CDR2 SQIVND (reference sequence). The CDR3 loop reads CASSIGVNYGYTF. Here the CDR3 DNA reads TGTGCCAGTAGTATAGGGGTAAACTATGGCTACACCTTC. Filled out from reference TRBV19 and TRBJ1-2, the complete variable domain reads DGGITQSPKYLFRKEGQNVTLSCEQNLNHDAMYWYRQDPGQGLRLIYYSQIVNDFQKGDIAEGYSVSREKKESFPLTVTSAQKNPTAFYLCASSIGVNYGYTFGSGTRLTVV.

The CDR3 DNA is TGTGCCAGCAGTATCCTCGGGGGGATCCATACGCAGTATTTT. Translated, it gives CASSILGGIHTQYF. The chain employs TRBV25-1 and TRBJ2-3; 7 bases agree with TRBD2. The CDR3 sequence is 14 residues long. Germline CDR1 and CDR2: MGHDK and SYGVNS. Trimming at V came to 5 bases and at J to 7 bases, leaving 9 bases not matched to a gene. The entire variable domain, with the rest obtained from reference TRBV25-1 and TRBJ2-3, is as follows: EADIYQTPRYLVIGTGKKITLECSQTMGHDKMYWYQQDPGMELHLIHYSYGVNSTEKGDLSSESTVSRIRTEHFPLTLESARPSHTSQYLCASSILGGIHTQYFGPGTRLTVL.

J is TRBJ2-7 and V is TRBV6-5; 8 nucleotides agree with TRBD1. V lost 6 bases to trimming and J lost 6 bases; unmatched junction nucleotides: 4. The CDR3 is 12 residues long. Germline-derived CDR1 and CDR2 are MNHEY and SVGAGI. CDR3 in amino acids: CASRGQGGEQYF. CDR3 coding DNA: TGTGCCAGCAGAGGACAGGGAGGCGAGCAGTACTTC.